This T cell receptor beta chain was obtained from a study of T cells in Graves' hyperthyroidism and ophthalmopathy. Study summary: The authors collected peripheral blood at initial diagnosis, before any treatment.

Researchers took RNA transcripts and amplified the TCR beta CDR3 regions from them. First-round RT-PCR targeting the TCR CDR3 was performed with the HTBI primer set. Via MiXCR, TCRdb re-called the multiplex PCR reads, giving one row per CDR3 protein. Here the sample spans about 640,000 distinct CDR3 sequences, more than 20% being singletons. Patients affected by ophthalmopathy presented a Clinical Activity Score of at least 3, a NOSPECS grade of at least 4, and disease duration below 3 months. The source of the PBMCs was less than 12 ml of fresh peripheral blood. This clonotype was picked up a small number of times. The CDR3 spans 15 residues. V lost 5 bases, J lost 4 bases, and 15 bases lay in between. CDR1 is MNHEY, CDR2 SMNVEV, per germline (reference sequence).

J is TRBJ1-5 and V is TRBV27; a weak D match, TRBD1 (6 bases). The sequencing sample was made of blood. This receptor was identified in a man aged 30 to 45 with Graves' ophthalmopathy. The CDR3 loop is CASSPDWTVNQPQHF. CDR3 sequence (DNA): TGTGCCAGCAGTCCCGATTGGACAGTTAATCAGCCCCAGCATTTT.